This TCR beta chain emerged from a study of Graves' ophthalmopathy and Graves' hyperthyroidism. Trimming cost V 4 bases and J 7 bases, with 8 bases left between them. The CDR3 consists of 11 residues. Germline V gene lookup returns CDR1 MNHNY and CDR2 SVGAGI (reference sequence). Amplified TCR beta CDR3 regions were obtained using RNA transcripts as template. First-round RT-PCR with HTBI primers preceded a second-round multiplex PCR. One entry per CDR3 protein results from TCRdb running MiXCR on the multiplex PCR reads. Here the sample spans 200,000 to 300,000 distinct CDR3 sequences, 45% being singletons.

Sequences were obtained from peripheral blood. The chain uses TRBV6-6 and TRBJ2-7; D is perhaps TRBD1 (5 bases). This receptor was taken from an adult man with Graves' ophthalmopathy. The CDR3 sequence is CASSFQGEQYF. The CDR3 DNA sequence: TGTGCCAGCAGTTTTCAGGGAGAGCAGTACTTC.